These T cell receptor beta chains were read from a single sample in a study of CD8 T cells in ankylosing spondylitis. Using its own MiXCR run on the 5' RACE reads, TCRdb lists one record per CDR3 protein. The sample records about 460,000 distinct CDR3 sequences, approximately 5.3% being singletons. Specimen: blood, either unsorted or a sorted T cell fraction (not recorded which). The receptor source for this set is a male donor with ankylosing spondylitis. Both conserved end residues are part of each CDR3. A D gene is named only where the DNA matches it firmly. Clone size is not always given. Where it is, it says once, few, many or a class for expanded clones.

CDR3nt: TGTGCCAGCAGTTTTCGACTTCAGCCCCAGCATTTT
CDR3aa: CASSFRLQPQHF
j_gene: TRBJ1-5
abundance: many
v_gene: TRBV28
d_gene: NA

CDR3nt: TGTGCCAGCAGTGAGGGTAGATGGAGGGAGTTCTTC
CDR3aa: CASSEGRWREFF
j_gene: TRBJ2-1
abundance: many
v_gene: TRBV12-3/TRBV12-4
d_gene: NA

CDR3nt: TGCGCCAGCAGCTTAGTCCTAGCGGGACAAGAGACCCAGTACTTC
CDR3aa: CASSLVLAGQETQYF
j_gene: TRBJ2-5
abundance: many
v_gene: TRBV5-1
d_gene: TRBD2

CDR3nt: TGCAGTGCGGGGAAACTCTCCTACGAGCAGTACTTC
CDR3aa: CSAGKLSYEQYF
j_gene: TRBJ2-7
abundance: many
v_gene: TRBV20-1
d_gene: NA

CDR3nt: TGTGCCAGCAGCTTTGGGGACAGAAGTGACACCTTC
CDR3aa: CASSFGDRSDTF
j_gene: TRBJ1-2
abundance: many
v_gene: TRBV7-9
d_gene: TRBD1

CDR3nt: TGCGCCAGCAGCTCAATCCAAAGACAGATCGGCTATGGCTACACCTTC
CDR3aa: CASSSIQRQIGYGYTF
j_gene: TRBJ1-2
abundance: many
v_gene: TRBV5-1
d_gene: NA

CDR3nt: TGTGCCAGCAAAAAATGGAGGAGCTGGAGCACTGAAGCTTTCTTT
CDR3aa: CASKKWRSWSTEAFF
j_gene: TRBJ1-1
abundance: many
v_gene: TRBV6-1
d_gene: NA

CDR3nt: TGCGCCAGCAGCCCAGGACAGGGTGGGGGAACAGATACGCAGTATTTT
CDR3aa: CASSPGQGGGTDTQYF
j_gene: TRBJ2-3
abundance: many
v_gene: TRBV4-3
d_gene: TRBD1

CDR3nt: TGCAGCGCCCGAGTGGCAGATGGCTACACCTTC
CDR3aa: CSARVADGYTF
j_gene: TRBJ1-2
abundance: many
v_gene: TRBV29-1
d_gene: NA

CDR3nt: TGTGCCAGCAGTCCGACAGCCTCCTACGAGCAGTACTTC
CDR3aa: CASSPTASYEQYF
j_gene: TRBJ2-7
abundance: many
v_gene: TRBV12-3/TRBV12-4
d_gene: NA

CDR3nt: TGTGCCAGCAGGCGGCTCGGCTACAATGAGCAGTTCTTC
CDR3aa: CASRRLGYNEQFF
j_gene: TRBJ2-1
abundance: few
v_gene: TRBV28
d_gene: NA

CDR3nt: TGTGCCACCAGCAGGGAGTATAACAGTGGAGGGTCGTACGAGCAGTACTTC
CDR3aa: CATSREYNSGGSYEQYF
j_gene: TRBJ2-7
abundance: NA
v_gene: TRBV15
d_gene: NA

CDR3nt: TGTGCCAGCAGTTTAGGACTAGCGGGTGACTACGAGCAGTACTTC
CDR3aa: CASSLGLAGDYEQYF
j_gene: TRBJ2-7
abundance: many
v_gene: TRBV5-1
d_gene: TRBD2

CDR3nt: TGCAGTGCTAGAAAGCACAAAACCGGGGAGCTGTTTTTT
CDR3aa: CSARKHKTGELFF
j_gene: TRBJ2-2
abundance: many
v_gene: TRBV20-1
d_gene: NA

CDR3nt: TGCGCCAGCAGCAACCAGGGGGACTATGGCTACACCTTC
CDR3aa: CASSNQGDYGYTF
j_gene: TRBJ1-2
abundance: many
v_gene: TRBV5-1
d_gene: TRBD1

CDR3nt: TGTGCCAGCAGCTTAGCTTATACTAGTTCATTCCACGAGCAGTACTTC
CDR3aa: CASSLAYTSSFHEQYF
j_gene: TRBJ2-7
abundance: few
v_gene: TRBV7-2
d_gene: NA

CDR3nt: TGTGCCAGCAGTTTATCAGGGGGTTGGGGTAGCAATCAGCCCCAGCATTTT
CDR3aa: CASSLSGGWGSNQPQHF
j_gene: TRBJ1-5
abundance: many
v_gene: TRBV27
d_gene: NA

CDR3nt: TGTGCCAGCTCACCCCTGGGCGGGGGGACCAATGAGCAGTTCTTC
CDR3aa: CASSPLGGGTNEQFF
j_gene: TRBJ2-1
abundance: many
v_gene: TRBV18
d_gene: TRBD2

CDR3nt: TGCAGTGCCGTCGTCCCGGGACTAGCGTCGAACACCGGGGAGCTGTTTTTT
CDR3aa: CSAVVPGLASNTGELFF
j_gene: TRBJ2-2
abundance: NA
v_gene: TRBV20-1
d_gene: TRBD2

CDR3nt: TGCGCCAGCAGCTTGCCAGGGCTTGGAGAAAAACTGTTTTTT
CDR3aa: CASSLPGLGEKLFF
j_gene: TRBJ1-4
abundance: many
v_gene: TRBV5-1
d_gene: NA

CDR3nt: TGTGCCAGCAGCGTAGATGGGGAGGACACTGAAGCTTTCTTT
CDR3aa: CASSVDGEDTEAFF
j_gene: TRBJ1-1
abundance: many
v_gene: TRBV9
d_gene: NA

CDR3nt: TGCAGTGCTAAGGCTAGCGGGGTGGCTGAGCAGTTCTTC
CDR3aa: CSAKASGVAEQFF
j_gene: TRBJ2-1
abundance: many
v_gene: TRBV20-1
d_gene: TRBD2

CDR3nt: TGCAGCGTTGCTGGCTTAGGGGTCTACGAGCAGTACTTC
CDR3aa: CSVAGLGVYEQYF
j_gene: TRBJ2-7
abundance: many
v_gene: TRBV29-1
d_gene: NA

CDR3nt: TGCGCCAGCAGCTTGGGGTCGGGACCCAACACAGATACGCAGTATTTT
CDR3aa: CASSLGSGPNTDTQYF
j_gene: TRBJ2-3
abundance: many
v_gene: TRBV5-1
d_gene: NA

CDR3nt: TGTGCCAGCAGCTTAAGCGGGAGGGCCTTCAATGAGCAGTTCTTC
CDR3aa: CASSLSGRAFNEQFF
j_gene: TRBJ2-1
abundance: few
v_gene: TRBV7-2
d_gene: TRBD2

CDR3nt: TGTGCCAGCAGCATCGGAGGGGGGACAGTTTCCTACGAGCAGTACTTC
CDR3aa: CASSIGGGTVSYEQYF
j_gene: TRBJ2-7
abundance: many
v_gene: TRBV7-2
d_gene: NA

CDR3nt: TGTGCCAGCAGTTCCGTGACAGGGCTACTCGATGGCTACACCTTC
CDR3aa: CASSSVTGLLDGYTF
j_gene: TRBJ1-2
abundance: many
v_gene: TRBV6-5
d_gene: TRBD1

CDR3nt: TGTGCCAGCACCTTCCTCGAGCGGGGTGTCACAGATACGCAGTATTTT
CDR3aa: CASTFLERGVTDTQYF
j_gene: TRBJ2-3
abundance: few
v_gene: TRBV28
d_gene: TRBD2

CDR3nt: TGCAGCGTTGGGGGACTGATGAACACTGAAGCTTTCTTT
CDR3aa: CSVGGLMNTEAFF
j_gene: TRBJ1-1
abundance: many
v_gene: TRBV29-1
d_gene: NA

CDR3nt: TGTGCCAGCAGCCTCGAAGACAGCGAACCCCAGCATTTT
CDR3aa: CASSLEDSEPQHF
j_gene: TRBJ1-5
abundance: many
v_gene: TRBV6-6
d_gene: NA

CDR3nt: TGCGCCAGCAGCCAAAGCCGGGGGGGGCCAGATACGCAGTATTTT
CDR3aa: CASSQSRGGPDTQYF
j_gene: TRBJ2-3
abundance: many
v_gene: TRBV4-3
d_gene: TRBD2

CDR3nt: TGCGCCAGCACCGCCGAGAGCCCCAGACGGACTGAAGCTTTCTTT
CDR3aa: CASTAESPRRTEAFF
j_gene: TRBJ1-1
abundance: many
v_gene: TRBV5-1
d_gene: NA

CDR3nt: TGTGCCAGCAGCGCTTACAAGACAGGAGATACGCAGTATTTT
CDR3aa: CASSAYKTGDTQYF
j_gene: TRBJ2-3
abundance: NA
v_gene: TRBV9
d_gene: NA

CDR3nt: TGTGCCATCAGAACCCTCCAGAAGGGAACTGGGGCCAACGTCCTGACTTTC
CDR3aa: CAIRTLQKGTGANVLTF
j_gene: TRBJ2-6
abundance: NA
v_gene: TRBV10-3
d_gene: NA

CDR3nt: TGTGCCATCAGTGAGCTTGGACCGAACTACGAGCAGTACTTC
CDR3aa: CAISELGPNYEQYF
j_gene: TRBJ2-7
abundance: many
v_gene: TRBV10-3
d_gene: NA

CDR3nt: TGCAGTGCTAGATTTGGACGGGACAGGGGGTACTCTAGCACAGATACGCAGTATTTT
CDR3aa: CSARFGRDRGYSSTDTQYF
j_gene: TRBJ2-3
abundance: many
v_gene: TRBV20-1
d_gene: TRBD1